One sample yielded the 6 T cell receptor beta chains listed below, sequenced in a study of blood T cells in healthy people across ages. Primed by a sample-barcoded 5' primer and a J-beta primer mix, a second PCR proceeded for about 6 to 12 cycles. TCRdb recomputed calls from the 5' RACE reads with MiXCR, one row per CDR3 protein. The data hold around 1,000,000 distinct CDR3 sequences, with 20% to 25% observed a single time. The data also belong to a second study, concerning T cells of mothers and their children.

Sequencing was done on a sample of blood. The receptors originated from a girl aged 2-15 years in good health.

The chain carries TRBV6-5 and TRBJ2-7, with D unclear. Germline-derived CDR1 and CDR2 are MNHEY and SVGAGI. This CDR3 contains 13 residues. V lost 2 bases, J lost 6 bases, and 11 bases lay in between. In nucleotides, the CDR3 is TGTGCCAGCAGTTACAGAGACGCAAGCGAGCAGTACTTC. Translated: CASSYRDASEQYF.

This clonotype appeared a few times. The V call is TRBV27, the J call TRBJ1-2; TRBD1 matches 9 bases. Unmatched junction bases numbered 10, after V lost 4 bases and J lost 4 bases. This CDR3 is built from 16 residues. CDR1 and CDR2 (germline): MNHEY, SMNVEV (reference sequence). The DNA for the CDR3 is TGTGCCAGCAGTTCGACCAAAGGGACAGGGCTCTATGGCTACACCTTC. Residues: CASSSTKGTGLYGYTF.

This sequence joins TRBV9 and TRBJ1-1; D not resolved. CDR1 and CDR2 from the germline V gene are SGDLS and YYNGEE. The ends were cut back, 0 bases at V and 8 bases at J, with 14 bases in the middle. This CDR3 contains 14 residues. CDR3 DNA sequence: TGTGCCAGCAGCGTAGATGACCTCGCCAGGGAAGCTTTCTTT. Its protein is CASSVDDLAREAFF.

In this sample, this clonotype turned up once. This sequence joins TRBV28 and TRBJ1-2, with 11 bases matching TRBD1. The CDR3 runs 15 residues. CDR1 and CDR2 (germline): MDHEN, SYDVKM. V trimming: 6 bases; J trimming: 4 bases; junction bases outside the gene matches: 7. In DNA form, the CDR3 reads TGTGCCAGCAGGCCTAGGGACAGGGGGATCTATGGCTACACCTTC. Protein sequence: CASRPRDRGIYGYTF.

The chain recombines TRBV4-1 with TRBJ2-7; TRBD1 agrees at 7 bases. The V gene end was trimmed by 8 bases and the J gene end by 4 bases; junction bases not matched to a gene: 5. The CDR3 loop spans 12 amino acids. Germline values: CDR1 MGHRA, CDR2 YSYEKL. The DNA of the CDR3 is TGCGCCAGCGAGGGGGCCGGTTACGAGCAGTACTTC. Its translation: CASEGAGYEQYF.

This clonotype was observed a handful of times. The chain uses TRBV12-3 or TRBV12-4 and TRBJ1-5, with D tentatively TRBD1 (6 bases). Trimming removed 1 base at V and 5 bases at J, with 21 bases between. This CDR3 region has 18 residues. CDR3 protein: CASSLESGEGVFDQPQHF. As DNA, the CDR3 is TGTGCCAGCAGTTTAGAATCGGGCGAGGGGGTTTTCGATCAGCCCCAGCATTTT.